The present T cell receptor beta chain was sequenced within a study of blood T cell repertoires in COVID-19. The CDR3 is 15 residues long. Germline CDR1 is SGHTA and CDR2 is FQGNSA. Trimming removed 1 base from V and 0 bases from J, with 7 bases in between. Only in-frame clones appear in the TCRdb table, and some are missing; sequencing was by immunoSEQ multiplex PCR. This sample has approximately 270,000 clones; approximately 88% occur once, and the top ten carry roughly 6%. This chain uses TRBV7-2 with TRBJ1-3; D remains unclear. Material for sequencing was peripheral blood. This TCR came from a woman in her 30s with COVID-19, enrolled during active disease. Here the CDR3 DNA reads TGTGCCAGCAGCTTAGTCGGTGGCTCTGGAAACACCATATATTTT. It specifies CASSLVGGSGNTIYF.